This T cell receptor (beta chain) emerged from a study of regulatory T cells in long-lasting Graves disease. Overall study findings and caveats: When disease was persistent, TRBV28, TRBJ1-2 and TRBJ2-5 were the favored segments. TCR diversity was lower in persistent Graves' patients than in newly diagnosed ones.

The time point here: newly diagnosed GD, antithyroid drugs for less than 3 months. Researchers made the TCR library from RNA that was extracted from PBMCs. Graves' disease diagnosis relied on American Thyroid Association guidelines. This clonotype was seen only a few times. The target antigen is unknown. The germline V gene encodes CDR1 SGHTA and CDR2 FQGNSA. The CDR3 is 14 amino acids. The germline V and J ends were trimmed by 1 base and 0 bases, with 6 bases remaining between them. Both iRepertoire HTBI primers and Arm-PCR of CDR3 regions were used to build the TCR beta libraries. Original data processing: Across the samples, identification revealed 50 to 80 TRBV and about 13 TRBJ segments. One entry per CDR3 protein, called by TCRdb with MiXCR from the multiplex PCR reads. These V and J calls rely on TCRdb rather than the paper's analysis. This sample has a few hundred thousand distinct CDR3 sequences; about a sixth occur once, and the top ten carry around 21%.

The material was peripheral blood mononuclear cells (PBMCs), obtained at new diagnosis, from a patient treated with antithyroid drugs. The source is a female donor with Graves disease. The chain employs TRBV7-2 and TRBJ1-2, with unresolved D. The CDR3 here is CASSLVATNYGYTF. CDR3 DNA sequence: TGTGCCAGCAGCTTAGTGGCCACTAACTATGGCTACACCTTC.